Shown below are 21 T cell receptor beta chains from a single sample sequenced in a study of T-cell memory formation after mild COVID-19. Each CDR3 protein gets one entry after TCRdb re-called the 5' RACE reads with MiXCR. This table has hundreds of thousands of distinct CDR3 sequences, more than 15% appearing once. The source material was PBMCs or a T cell subset sorted from them (not recorded which). These receptors were collected from an adult woman who had mild COVID-19 (a few samples of this study predate the infection). Cell type and time point are not known.

V usage is TRBV20-1 and J usage is TRBJ2-3; TRBD2 agrees at 9 bases. The germline V gene encodes CDR1 DFQATT and CDR2 SNEGSKA (reference sequence). The length of the CDR3 is 15 residues. The J segment lost 2 bases and the V segment lost 5 bases, leaving 8 bases of the junction unmatched. In nucleotides, the CDR3 is TGCAGTGCTCTGACCGGGACTAGCATCACAGATACGCAGTATTTT. It encodes CSALTGTSITDTQYF.

This clonotype has more than one count but fewer than ten. The CDR3 bases are TGTGCCAGCAGCCAATTCGACATCATGAACACTGAAGCTTTCTTT. Amino acid sequence: CASSQFDIMNTEAFF. V and J are TRBV14 and TRBJ1-1; unclear D gene. The CDR3 is made up of 15 amino acids. From germline, CDR1 is SGHDN and CDR2 FVKESK. The germline V and J ends were trimmed by 2 bases and 0 bases, with 10 bases remaining between them.

This clonotype occurred a few times. This chain connects TRBV27 to TRBJ2-1, with D possibly being TRBD1 (6 bases). Per the germline V gene, CDR1 is MNHEY and CDR2 is SMNVEV (reference sequence). The germline V and J ends were trimmed by 7 bases and 9 bases, with 16 bases remaining between them. This CDR3 comprises 13 residues. The CDR3 region has the DNA TGTGCCAGCATGGGGGCAGGGGACCGTGAGCAGTTCTTC. It codes for CASMGAGDREQFF.

This clonotype was seen many times. The chain has TRBV20-1 and TRBJ2-3; 12 bases line up with TRBD2. The CDR3 has 16 residues. V gave up 6 bases and J gave up 5 bases; unmatched junction bases: 12. CDR1 is DFQATT and CDR2 is SNEGSKA in the germline V gene (reference sequence). The CDR3 DNA sequence: TGCAGTGCGATCGGTCCTAGCGGGAGGGCGAAAGATACGCAGTATTTT. Translation: CSAIGPSGRAKDTQYF.

The gene calls are TRBV6-1 and TRBJ2-7, with D perhaps being TRBD1 or TRBD2 (5 bases each). V was shortened by 3 bases and J by 5 bases, with 17 bases between the two germline ends. Germline CDR1 MNHNS, CDR2 SASEGT. This CDR3 is 15 amino acids long. CDR3 sequence (DNA): TGTGCCAGCAGTGAGCCGACAGAGGGTTTCCACGAGCAGTACTTC. This sequence encodes CASSEPTEGFHEQYF.

There are many counts of this clonotype. The chain has TRBV5-1 and TRBJ2-2; D call uncertain. The CDR3 is made up of 14 amino acids. Trimming cost V 0 bases and J 2 bases, with 5 bases left between them. Germline V gene data show CDR1 as SGHRS and CDR2 as YFSETQ. The DNA of the CDR3 is TGCGCCAGCAGCTTGGATGCAAACACCGGGGAGCTGTTTTTT. This encodes CASSLDANTGELFF.

CDR3 nucleotide sequence: TGCGCCAGCAGCTGGCCGGACTTATCCTACGAGCAGTACTTC. This gives the protein CASSWPDLSYEQYF. V gene TRBV5-1 combines with J gene TRBJ2-7; D perhaps matches TRBD2 (5 bases). CDR1 and CDR2 from the germline V gene are SGHRS and YFSETQ. This CDR3 spans 14 amino acids. Trimming removed 3 bases from V and 1 base from J, with 11 bases in between.

CDR3 protein: CASGLRETEAFF. As DNA, the CDR3 is TGCGCCAGCGGATTGAGGGAAACTGAAGCTTTCTTT. J is TRBJ1-1 and V is TRBV5-1; D call uncertain. Trimming cost V 7 bases and J 5 bases, with 12 bases left between them. This CDR3 has 12 amino acids. Germline loops: CDR1 SGHRS, CDR2 YFSETQ.

This clonotype was seen only a few times. This chain joins TRBV6-5 and TRBJ1-6; maybe TRBD1 (5 bases). Germline V gene data show CDR1 as MNHEY and CDR2 as SVGAGI. CDR3 size: 16 residues. The V and J ends lost 4 bases and 6 bases respectively, with 16 bases between them. The CDR3 here is CASSSLFTGLNSPLHF. The CDR3 bases are TGTGCCAGCAGTTCCCTATTCACAGGTCTTAATTCACCCCTCCACTTT.

This clonotype was detected ten times or more. The chain carries TRBV2 and TRBJ1-5, with unresolved D. Per germline, CDR1 SNHLY and CDR2 FYNNEI. The V end was cut by 5 bases, the J end by 0 bases, with 11 bases between. The CDR3 length is 15 residues. CDR3 sequence reads: CASSPATFSNQPQHF. The CDR3 DNA reads TGTGCCAGCAGTCCAGCTACCTTTAGCAATCAGCCCCAGCATTTT.

The chain recombines TRBV27 with TRBJ2-7; the D gene is possibly TRBD1 (5 bases). Germline CDR1 MNHEY, CDR2 SMNVEV (reference sequence). The V gene lost 1 base and the J gene lost 5 bases, with 9 bases spanning the gap. This CDR3 is built from 13 residues. CDR3 nucleotide sequence: TGTGCCAGCAGTTTATTAACCAGGGACGAGCAGTACTTC. The encoded protein is CASSLLTRDEQYF.

J is TRBJ2-3 and V is TRBV20-1, with D possibly TRBD2 on 6 matching bases. From germline, CDR1 is DFQATT and CDR2 SNEGSKA (reference sequence). The germline V and J ends were trimmed by 3 bases and 0 bases, with 16 bases remaining between them. CDR3 size: 16 residues. Written as DNA, the CDR3 is TGCAGTGCTAGCCCGTTAACCGGGGGAAGCACAGATACGCAGTATTTT. This encodes CSASPLTGGSTDTQYF.

This clonotype has at least ten counts. This sequence joins TRBV9 and TRBJ2-1; D possibly corresponds to TRBD2 (6 bases). The CDR3 is 16 residues long. Germline V gene lookup returns CDR1 SGDLS and CDR2 YYNGEE. The V and J ends lost 1 base and 9 bases respectively, with 20 bases between them. The CDR3 reads CASSVTGDPPSFEQFF. CDR3 DNA sequence: TGTGCCAGCAGCGTAACGGGGGACCCACCTTCCTTTGAGCAGTTCTTC. The full variable domain, completed using reference TRBV9 and TRBJ2-1, is DSGVTQTPKHLITATGQRVTLRCSPRSGDLSVYWYQQSLDQGLQFLIQYYNGEERAKGNILERFSAQQFPDLHSELNLSSLELGDSALYFCASSVTGDPPSFEQFFGPGTRLTVL.

The chain has TRBV12-3 or TRBV12-4 and TRBJ1-2; D remains ambiguous. This CDR3 has 15 residues. Trimming pared 5 bases from V and 10 bases from J, leaving 23 bases between. The CDR3 DNA is TGTGCCAGCAGTCCCCCCTCTACAAGGGTCAGGTCCTACACCTTC. Protein product: CASSPPSTRVRSYTF.

The sample holds a few counts of this clonotype. This chain joins TRBV3-2 and TRBJ1-1; TRBD1, as called in the table, went unchecked against the DNA. TRBV3-2 is tagged as a pseudogene. This CDR3 spans 12 amino acids. The CDR3 loop is CASSTGHIEAFF. CDR3 bases: TGTGCCAGCAGCACAGGGCACATTGAAGCTTTCTTT.

Only a few counts were recorded for this clonotype. The V gene is TRBV7-2, the J gene TRBJ2-5; 8 nucleotides agree with TRBD2. V shed 1 base, J shed 5 bases, and the junction held 12 bases outside the gene matches. CDR1 is SGHTA and CDR2 is FQGNSA in the germline V gene. This CDR3 comprises 17 residues. CDR3 region: CASSLGYSGGPQETQYF. DNA of the CDR3: TGTGCCAGCAGCTTAGGTTACTCGGGAGGGCCCCAGGAGACCCAGTACTTC.

This rearrangement joins TRBV6-2 or TRBV6-3 to TRBJ2-7; maybe TRBD2 (6 bases). The CDR3 is 12 amino acids. Trimming took off 2 bases at V and 5 bases at J, with 7 bases between the two ends. Germline assignment: CDR1 MNHEY and CDR2 SVGEGT. CDR3 DNA: TGTGCCAGCAGTTACGCGGGGAACGAGCAGTACTTC. This gives the protein CASSYAGNEQYF.

The sample holds a few counts of this clonotype. The CDR3 nucleotides are TGTGCCAGCAGCTCAACTAGCGGGGAGTGGGATACGCAGTATTTT. Translating gives CASSSTSGEWDTQYF. The genes are TRBV7-3 and TRBJ2-3, with 10 bases matching TRBD2. Germline V gene data show CDR1 as SGHTA and CDR2 as FQGTGA. The CDR3 extends over 15 amino acids. Trimming at V came to 4 bases and at J to 6 bases, leaving 7 bases not matched to a gene.

The J gene is TRBJ2-1, the V gene TRBV4-2; 9 bases align to TRBD2. Per the germline V gene, CDR1 is LGHNA and CDR2 is YNFKEQ. Trimming at V came to 0 bases and at J to 4 bases, leaving 7 bases not matched to a gene. The CDR3 length is 17 residues. The CDR3 DNA follows: TGTGCCAGCAGCCAAGATCGGCCACTAGCGGGTTACAATGAGCAGTTCTTC. Its protein is CASSQDRPLAGYNEQFF.

This clonotype was detected a few times. This sequence joins TRBV10-3 and TRBJ1-1; D is unclear. V dropped 6 bases and J dropped 2 bases, with 4 bases sitting between them. The V gene's germline CDR1 is ENHRY and CDR2 SYGVKD. The CDR3 extends over 11 amino acids. The CDR3 spells CAISGNTEAFF. CDR3 in DNA: TGTGCCATCAGCGGTAACACTGAAGCTTTCTTT.

This clonotype has just a few counts. The genes are TRBV5-1 and TRBJ1-5, with D unclear. CDR3 length: 13 residues. The germline CDR1 and CDR2 sequences are SGHRS and YFSETQ. Between the trimmed V and J ends, which lost 4 bases and 4 bases, there was a span of 9 bases. For the CDR3, the DNA is TGCGCCAGCAGCGTCGGATGGAATCAGCCCCAGCATTTT. This sequence encodes CASSVGWNQPQHF.